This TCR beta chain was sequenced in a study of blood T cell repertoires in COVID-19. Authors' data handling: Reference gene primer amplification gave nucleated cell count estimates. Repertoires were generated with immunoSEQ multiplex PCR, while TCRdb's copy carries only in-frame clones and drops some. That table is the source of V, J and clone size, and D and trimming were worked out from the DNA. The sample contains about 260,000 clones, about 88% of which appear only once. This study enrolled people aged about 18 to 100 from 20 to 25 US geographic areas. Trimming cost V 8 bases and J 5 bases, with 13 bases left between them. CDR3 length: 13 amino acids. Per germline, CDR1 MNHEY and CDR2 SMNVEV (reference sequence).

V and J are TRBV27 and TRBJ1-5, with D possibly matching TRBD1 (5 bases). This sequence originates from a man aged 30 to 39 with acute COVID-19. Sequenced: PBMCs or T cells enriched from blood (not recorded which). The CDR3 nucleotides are TGTGCCAGCCAGGCGGACATACATCAGCCCCAGCATTTT. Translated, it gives CASQADIHQPQHF.